A selection of T cell receptor beta chains follows, all from one sample in a study of OX40 agonist ivuxolimab in advanced cancers. The assay was immunoSEQ multiplex PCR, and TCRdb's table has in-frame clones only and misses some. The profile covers 42,000 or so clones, with around nine tenths appearing a single time and about 40% taken by the ten largest. Sequencing used CD4+ or CD8+ T cells sorted from blood, obtained in a trial of the OX40 agonist ivuxolimab. All receptors come from an adult with an advanced solid tumor such as melanoma, head and neck, liver or kidney cancer. Both conserved end residues are part of each CDR3. Fields, in order: J gene, clone size, V gene, CDR3 length, D gene, CDR3 DNA, CDR3 protein. D genes are given only for firm matches. The size of a clone is reported for some rows only, either as once, few or many, or as a class for expanded clones.

j_call: TRBJ2-3; clone_size: .; v_call: TRBV19; cdr3_length: 15; d_call: TRBD1; cdr3_nt: TGTGCCAGTAGTATACCTGGACAGGGGACAGATACGCAGTATTTT; cdr3_aa: CASSIPGQGTDTQYF
j_call: TRBJ2-3; clone_size: .; v_call: TRBV11-2; cdr3_length: 15; d_call: .; cdr3_nt: TGTGCCAGCAGCTTAGGCCCTGGGGGTAGGGATACGCAGTATTTT; cdr3_aa: CASSLGPGGRDTQYF
j_call: TRBJ1-1; clone_size: .; v_call: TRBV7-9; cdr3_length: 15; d_call: .; cdr3_nt: TGTGCCAGCAGCTTAACGGACAGCAGTTACACTGAAGCTTTCTTT; cdr3_aa: CASSLTDSSYTEAFF
j_call: TRBJ1-5; clone_size: few; v_call: TRBV7-9; cdr3_length: 14; d_call: .; cdr3_nt: TGTGCCAGCAGCTTTACAGATGGCAATCAGCCCCAGCATTTT; cdr3_aa: CASSFTDGNQPQHF
j_call: TRBJ1-6; clone_size: .; v_call: TRBV2; cdr3_length: 15; d_call: TRBD1; cdr3_nt: TGTGCCAGCAGTTTGAACAGGGGACGGGTCTCACCCCTCCACTTT; cdr3_aa: CASSLNRGRVSPLHF
j_call: TRBJ2-3; clone_size: .; v_call: TRBV6-1; cdr3_length: 11; d_call: .; cdr3_nt: TGTGCCAGCTCACCCGCAGATACGCAGTATTTT; cdr3_aa: CASSPADTQYF
j_call: TRBJ2-1; clone_size: .; v_call: TRBV10-2; cdr3_length: 13; d_call: TRBD2; cdr3_nt: TGCGCCAGCATTACGGGGGGTTACAATGAGCAGTTCTTC; cdr3_aa: CASITGGYNEQFF
j_call: TRBJ2-5; clone_size: .; v_call: TRBV5-8; cdr3_length: 14; d_call: TRBD2; cdr3_nt: TGTGCCAGCAGCCCCCGGGGGGTAGGTGAGACCCAGTACTTC; cdr3_aa: CASSPRGVGETQYF
j_call: TRBJ1-5; clone_size: .; v_call: TRBV19; cdr3_length: 14; d_call: .; cdr3_nt: TGTGCCAGTAGTTTGTTGACACAGTATCAGCCCCAGCATTTT; cdr3_aa: CASSLLTQYQPQHF
j_call: TRBJ2-1; clone_size: .; v_call: TRBV4-1; cdr3_length: 12; d_call: .; cdr3_nt: TGCGCCAGCAGCCAAGGGGGCAGTGAGCAGTTCTTC; cdr3_aa: CASSQGGSEQFF
j_call: TRBJ2-5; clone_size: once; v_call: TRBV29-1; cdr3_length: 13; d_call: TRBD1; cdr3_nt: TGCAGCGCTACCGGGACAGGACAAGAGACCCAGTACTTC; cdr3_aa: CSATGTGQETQYF
j_call: TRBJ2-7; clone_size: .; v_call: TRBV11-2; cdr3_length: 15; d_call: TRBD2; cdr3_nt: TGTGCCAGCAGCTTACTCAGCGGGGTGCTCTACGAGCAGTACTTC; cdr3_aa: CASSLLSGVLYEQYF
j_call: TRBJ2-6; clone_size: .; v_call: TRBV7-2; cdr3_length: 17; d_call: .; cdr3_nt: TGTGCCAGCAGCAGTGGGAGACGACAAAGTCGGGCCAACGTCCTGACTTTC; cdr3_aa: CASSSGRRQSRANVLTF
j_call: TRBJ1-1; clone_size: .; v_call: TRBV6-5; cdr3_length: 13; d_call: .; cdr3_nt: TGTGCCAGCAGTTACTCGCCGGGGACTGAAGCTTTCTTT; cdr3_aa: CASSYSPGTEAFF
j_call: TRBJ2-1; clone_size: .; v_call: TRBV18; cdr3_length: 16; d_call: TRBD2; cdr3_nt: TGTGCCAGCTCACCAAGTAAGGCTAGCGGGCTGAATGAGCAGTTCTTC; cdr3_aa: CASSPSKASGLNEQFF
j_call: TRBJ2-7; clone_size: .; v_call: TRBV29-1; cdr3_length: 12; d_call: TRBD2; cdr3_nt: TGCAGCGTTGGTTCTAGCGGCTACGAGCAGTACTTC; cdr3_aa: CSVGSSGYEQYF
j_call: TRBJ2-7; clone_size: .; v_call: TRBV6-1; cdr3_length: 14; d_call: .; cdr3_nt: TGTGCCAGCCATCCAGGACTCGCCAGTTACGAGCAGTACTTC; cdr3_aa: CASHPGLASYEQYF
j_call: TRBJ2-7; clone_size: .; v_call: TRBV2; cdr3_length: 12; d_call: .; cdr3_nt: TGTGCCAGCAGTGAACTATCTTACGAGCAGTACTTC; cdr3_aa: CASSELSYEQYF
j_call: TRBJ2-6; clone_size: once; v_call: TRBV18; cdr3_length: 17; d_call: .; cdr3_nt: TGTGCCAGCTCCCAACAGGGAGGGGGGCCTGGGGCCAACGTCCTGACTTTC; cdr3_aa: CASSQQGGGPGANVLTF